The rows below give T cell receptor beta chains drawn from one sample of a study of cytomegalovirus exposure and HLA in healthy donors. Repertoires were generated with immunoSEQ multiplex PCR, while TCRdb's copy carries only in-frame clones and drops some. The sample records roughly 160,000 clones, over 75% being singletons. Sequences were obtained from PBMCs. Receptor source: a woman aged 25-40 years in good health and CMV-seronegative. The CDR3 runs from the conserved cysteine through the conserved F or W. D genes are given only for firm matches. A clone size is listed for some rows: how often the clone was seen (once, few, many), or a class if it is expanded.

d_call clone_size j_call v_call cdr3_nt cdr3_aa
TRBD1 . TRBJ1-6 TRBV5-1 TGCGCCAGCAGCCGGAACGGACAGGGAGGTAATTCACCCCTCCACTTT CASSRNGQGGNSPLHF
. . TRBJ2-1 TRBV9 TGTGCCAGCGCCGTCACTACCTACAATGAGCAGTTCTTC CASAVTTYNEQFF
TRBD1 few TRBJ2-7 TRBV4-1 TGCGCCAGCAGCCGGACTGGGACAGAGGAGCAGTACTTC CASSRTGTEEQYF
. . TRBJ1-6 TRBV18 TGTGCCAGCTCATCGGTGAGCTCCTATAATTCACCCCTCCACTTT CASSSVSSYNSPLHF
. few TRBJ1-1 TRBV5-4 TGTGCCAGCAGCGCGACCGGGACATCTAACACTGAAGCTTTCTTT CASSATGTSNTEAFF
. . TRBJ2-1 TRBV25-1 TGTGCCAGCAGTGATACCGGGTACTCCTACAATGAGCAGTTCTTC CASSDTGYSYNEQFF
TRBD2 few TRBJ2-7 TRBV28 TGTGCCAGCGGTGGGAGGGGTTCCACCTACGAGCAGTACTTC CASGGRGSTYEQYF
TRBD2 few TRBJ2-1 TRBV10-3 TGTGCCATCAGCCGCGCTGGGGGGGGAGCCGGGGATGAGCAGTTCTTC CAISRAGGGAGDEQFF
. many TRBJ1-1 TRBV5-1 TGCGCCAGCAGCCCTTACGAACTTAACACTGAAGCTTTCTTT CASSPYELNTEAFF
. . TRBJ1-1 TRBV10-1 TGCGCCAGCAGTGAGTCGAACGGGGCTGAAGCTTTCTTT CASSESNGAEAFF
. . TRBJ2-3 TRBV15 TGTGCCACCAGCCCAAACCGGGACTCGACAGATACGCAGTATTTT CATSPNRDSTDTQYF
TRBD1 few TRBJ2-5 TRBV6-5 TGTGCCAGCAGTTACCTCGGGACAGGGCAAGAGACCCAGTACTTC CASSYLGTGQETQYF
TRBD2 . TRBJ2-7 TRBV19 TGTGCCAGTAGTAATCCTAGCGGGAGGAAAACCTACGAGCAGTACTTC CASSNPSGRKTYEQYF
. . TRBJ2-7 TRBV5-3 TGTGCCAGTCTCCGGGAGTCCTACGAGCAGTACTTC CASLRESYEQYF
TRBD1 . TRBJ1-2 TRBV28 TGTGCCAGCAGTAGCGGCCTACAGGGGGATTGGTACACCTTC CASSSGLQGDWYTF
TRBD1 . TRBJ1-2 TRBV19 TGTGCCAGTAGCGCAAAGACAACAGGGGGCGGTACGAATAACTATGGCTACACCTTC CASSAKTTGGGTNNYGYTF
TRBD2 . TRBJ2-7 TRBV18 TGTGCCAGCTCACCATTGCTAGCGGGGGGCTACGAGCAGTACTTC CASSPLLAGGYEQYF
TRBD2 . TRBJ2-1 TRBV6-1 TGTGCCAGCAGTGACCTAGCGGGACTAAATTACAATGAGCAGTTCTTC CASSDLAGLNYNEQFF
TRBD1 . TRBJ1-1 TRBV6-6 TGTGCCAGCAGTAACATACAGGGGCTCGGCACTGAAGCTTTCTTT CASSNIQGLGTEAFF
TRBD2 . TRBJ2-7 TRBV18 TGTGCCAGCTCATCCGGACTAGCGTCAACCTACGAGCAGTACTTC CASSSGLASTYEQYF
TRBD1 . TRBJ2-2 TRBV4-3 TGCGCCAGCAGCCCCTTTCCCGGGACAGGGCCTCGGGGGGAGCTGTTTTTT CASSPFPGTGPRGELFF
TRBD2 . TRBJ2-7 TRBV5-6 TGTGCCAGCAGCTTTGGACTAGCGGACTACGAGCAGTACTTC CASSFGLADYEQYF
TRBD2 . TRBJ2-6 TRBV7-9 TGTGCCAGCAGCCCCGGGGGGGCTGGGGCCAACGTCCTGACTTTC CASSPGGAGANVLTF
TRBD2 . TRBJ2-1 TRBV27 TGTGCCAGCAGCCCGGGACTAGCACAGTACAATGAGCAGTTCTTC CASSPGLAQYNEQFF
. . TRBJ1-3 TRBV30 TGTGCCTGGAGGACCCCGGGAACGAAAAACACCATATATTTT CAWRTPGTKNTIYF
TRBD2 . TRBJ2-1 TRBV9 TGTGCCAGCAGCATCGGACTAGCGGGGGGTTCGAGCTCCTACAATGAGCAGTTCTTC CASSIGLAGGSSSYNEQFF
. . TRBJ1-4 TRBV19 TGTGCCAGTAGTACCCTGGACAGCGTTAATGAAAAACTGTTTTTT CASSTLDSVNEKLFF
. . TRBJ1-2 TRBV30 TGTGCCTGGAGTCCGGGGGGGAATGGCTACACCTTC CAWSPGGNGYTF
TRBD1 . TRBJ2-1 TRBV5-1 TGCGCCAGCAGCTTGGGACAGGGGGGTATCAATGAGCAGTTCTTC CASSLGQGGINEQFF
TRBD2 . TRBJ2-6 TRBV7-2 TGTGCCAGCAGCTTAGCGCGGGGGAGACCTCAAGTGGGCAACGTCCTGACTTTC CASSLARGRPQVGNVLTF
TRBD2 . TRBJ2-5 TRBV28 TGTGCCAGCAGTTTTCGGGCGGGGGGGGGCCAAGAGACCCAGTACTTC CASSFRAGGGQETQYF
. . TRBJ2-6 TRBV9 TGTGCCAGCAGCGTAGCGGGAGTGGCTGGGGCCAACGTCCTGACTTTC CASSVAGVAGANVLTF
. few TRBJ1-1 TRBV6-5 TGTGCCAGCAGTTACTCGCCTACCAACACTGAAGCTTTCTTT CASSYSPTNTEAFF
TRBD1 . TRBJ1-1 TRBV28 TGTGCCAGCAGTTTCACAGGGGGGGTTGGCACTGAAGCTTTCTTT CASSFTGGVGTEAFF
TRBD1 . TRBJ1-1 TRBV14 TGTGCCAGCAGCCTACGGACAGGGGGGACTGAAGCTTTCTTT CASSLRTGGTEAFF
. . TRBJ2-7 TRBV9 TGTGCCAGCAGCCCCCTTGAGAACGAGCAGTACTTC CASSPLENEQYF
TRBD2 . TRBJ2-3 TRBV7-2 TGTGCCAGCAGCCCCACCCGACTAGCGGGGACCGATACGCAGTATTTT CASSPTRLAGTDTQYF
TRBD2 . TRBJ2-7 TRBV7-6 TGTGCCAGCAGCTCAACTAGCGGGAACTACGAGCAGTACTTC CASSSTSGNYEQYF
. . TRBJ1-1 TRBV15 TGTGCCACCAGCAGAGAATGGGGCGACACTGAAGCTTTCTTT CATSREWGDTEAFF
TRBD1 . TRBJ1-2 TRBV2 TGTGCCAGCAGTTTGGACAGGGGAAGTGGCTACACCTTC CASSLDRGSGYTF
. . TRBJ1-1 TRBV7-3 TGTGCCAGCAGCTTAAATCGGAACACTGAAGCTTTCTTT CASSLNRNTEAFF
. . TRBJ1-6 TRBV5-1 TGCGCCAGCAGCTTGTTGCAGGGAGGCCTTATGGATTCACCCCTCCACTTT CASSLLQGGLMDSPLHF
. . TRBJ2-3 TRBV6-5 TGTGCCAGCAGTTACGTTGCAGGGTTCACAGATACGCAGTATTTT CASSYVAGFTDTQYF
. few TRBJ2-3 TRBV27 TGTGCCAGCGCCCTGGGACTTAGCACAGATACGCAGTATTTT CASALGLSTDTQYF
. once TRBJ1-4 TRBV10-3 TGTGCCATCAGTGAGGGTCAGGTCGGTGAAAAACTGTTTTTT CAISEGQVGEKLFF
TRBD2 once TRBJ2-5 TRBV10-3 TGTGCCATCAGTGAGTTAGCGGGGGGAGAGACCCAGTACTTC CAISELAGGETQYF
TRBD1 . TRBJ1-4 TRBV25-1 TGTGCCAGCAGTGAAACAGGGGGTCGAGAAAAACTGTTTTTT CASSETGGREKLFF